Listed below are T cell receptor beta chains from one sample, sequenced in a study of T cell responses to AZD1222 COVID-19 vaccine. Clones were read by immunoSEQ multiplex PCR, and TCRdb kept only the in-frame ones, dropping some. The sample lists more than 100,000 clones; about nine tenths were seen once. The specimen was peripheral blood, collected on day 0 of AZD1222 vaccination. These receptors all come from an adult in good health. Both conserved end residues are part of each CDR3. The order of the fields is clone size, CDR3 length, V gene, J gene, D gene, CDR3 DNA, CDR3 protein. A D gene is named only where the DNA matches it firmly. Some rows have no size entry. The others give once, few or many, or a class for an expanded clone.

NA	16	TRBV7-6	TRBJ2-2	NA	TGTGCCAGCAGCTTAGGATCAGTGGGAAGCACCGGGGAGCTGTTTTTT	CASSLGSVGSTGELFF
NA	19	TRBV4-2	TRBJ2-1	TRBD2	TGTGCCAGCAGCCAAGATAAAGTTTGGCCTAGCGGGAGTCACAATGAGCAGTTCTTC	CASSQDKVWPSGSHNEQFF
NA	16	TRBV5-6	TRBJ1-6	NA	TGTGCCAGCAGCTTGGCCCTGACAGGTTATAATTCACCCCTCCACTTT	CASSLALTGYNSPLHF
NA	15	TRBV10-3	TRBJ2-1	NA	TGTGCCATCAGAACCCCCTATGGAGCGAACAATGAGCAGTTCTTC	CAIRTPYGANNEQFF
NA	17	TRBV6-1	TRBJ1-5	NA	TGTGCCAGCAGTGAGTCCCCGGGACCTCGGCTCAATCAGCCCCAGCATTTT	CASSESPGPRLNQPQHF
NA	14	TRBV18	TRBJ1-5	NA	TGTGCCAGCTCCCCCATGGCTAATAGTCAGCCCCAGCATTTT	CASSPMANSQPQHF
NA	16	TRBV19	TRBJ2-2	NA	TGTGCCAGTAGTATAAATCTGGTGACCAACACCGGGGAGCTGTTTTTT	CASSINLVTNTGELFF
NA	17	TRBV21-1	TRBJ1-3	NA	TGTGCCAGCAGCACTCCCTTGACAGGGTTGTATGGAAACACCATATATTTT	CASSTPLTGLYGNTIYF
once	11	TRBV7-2	TRBJ2-3	NA	TGTGCCAGCAGCCCTGGGGTTACGCAGTATTTT	CASSPGVTQYF
NA	14	TRBV19	TRBJ2-7	TRBD1	TGTGCCAGTAGTGCCGGGACAGGGAGCTACGAGCAGTACTTC	CASSAGTGSYEQYF
NA	14	TRBV28	TRBJ2-7	NA	TGTGCCAGCACCCCCAGGGGGGTAACCTACGAGCAGTACTTC	CASTPRGVTYEQYF
NA	11	TRBV30	TRBJ1-1	TRBD1	TGTGCCTGGAGGCAGGGGGCTGAAGCTTTCTTT	CAWRQGAEAFF
NA	16	TRBV3-1/TRBV3-2	TRBJ2-1	TRBD2	TGTGCCAGCAGCCGGGCTAGCGGGATTTCCTACAATGAGCAGTTCTTC	CASSRASGISYNEQFF
NA	13	TRBV19	TRBJ2-3	NA	TGTGCCAGTAGCGACGAATCGCGGGCGGCGGAGTATTTT	CASSDESRAAEYF
NA	17	TRBV28	TRBJ2-1	TRBD2	TGTGCCAGCGGCTTTGCGTCTAGCGGGAGGGCGGCGGGTGAGCAGTTCTTC	CASGFASSGRAAGEQFF
NA	17	TRBV24-1	TRBJ2-2	TRBD2	TGTGCCACCAGTGAGGGACTAGCGGGGGCGTACACCGGGGAGCTGTTTTTT	CATSEGLAGAYTGELFF
NA	17	TRBV25-1	TRBJ2-2	NA	TGTGCCAGCAGTGATGCGGCGTCGGGGTTGAAACGCGGGGAGCTGTTTTTT	CASSDAASGLKRGELFF
NA	12	TRBV28	TRBJ1-2	NA	TGTGCCAGCAGTATACCGGGGCTACCCTACACCTTC	CASSIPGLPYTF